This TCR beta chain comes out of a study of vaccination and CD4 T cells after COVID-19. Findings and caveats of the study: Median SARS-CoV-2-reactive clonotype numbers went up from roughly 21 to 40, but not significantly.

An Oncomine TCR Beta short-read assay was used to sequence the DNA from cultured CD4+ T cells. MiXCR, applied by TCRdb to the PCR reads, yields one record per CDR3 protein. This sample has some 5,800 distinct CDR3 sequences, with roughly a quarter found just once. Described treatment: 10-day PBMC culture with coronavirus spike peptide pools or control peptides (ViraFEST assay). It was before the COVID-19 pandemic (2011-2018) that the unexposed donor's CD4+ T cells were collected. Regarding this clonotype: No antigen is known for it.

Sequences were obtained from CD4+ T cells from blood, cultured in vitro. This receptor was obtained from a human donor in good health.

The chain's CDR3 is CASISSEGYGYTF. CDR3 in DNA: TGTGCCTCCATTTCGAGTGAAGGCTATGGCTACACCTTC. V usage is TRBV30 and J usage is TRBJ1-2, with D hard to call. The CDR3 is made up of 13 amino acids. V was pared by 7 bases and J by 4 bases, with 16 bases between. Germline lookup yields CDR1 GTSNPN and CDR2 SVGIG (reference sequence).